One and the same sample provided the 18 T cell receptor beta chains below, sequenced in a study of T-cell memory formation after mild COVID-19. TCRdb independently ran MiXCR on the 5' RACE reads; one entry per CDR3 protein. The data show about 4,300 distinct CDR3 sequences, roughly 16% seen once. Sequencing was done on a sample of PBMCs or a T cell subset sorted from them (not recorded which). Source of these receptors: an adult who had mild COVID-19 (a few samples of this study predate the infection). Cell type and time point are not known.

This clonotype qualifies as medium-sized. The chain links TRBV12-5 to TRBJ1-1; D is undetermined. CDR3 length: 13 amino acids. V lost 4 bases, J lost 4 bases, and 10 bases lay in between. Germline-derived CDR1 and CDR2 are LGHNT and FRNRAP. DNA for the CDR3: TGTGCTAGTGGTTCGGGTGTGGGCACTGAAGCTTTCTTT. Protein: CASGSGVGTEAFF.

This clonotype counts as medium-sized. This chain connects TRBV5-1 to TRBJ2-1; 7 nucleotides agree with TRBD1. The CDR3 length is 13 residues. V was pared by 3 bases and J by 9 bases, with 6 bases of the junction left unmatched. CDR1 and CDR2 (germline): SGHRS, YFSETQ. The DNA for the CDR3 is TGCGCCAGCAGCTACGGACAGGCGGCTGAGCAGTTCTTC. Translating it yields CASSYGQAAEQFF. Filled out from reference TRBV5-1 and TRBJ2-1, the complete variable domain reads KAGVTQTPRYLIKTRGQQVTLSCSPISGHRSVSWYQQTPGQGLQFLFEYFSETQRNKGNFPGRFSGRQFSNSRSEMNVSTLELGDSALYLCASSYGQAAEQFFGPGTRLTVL.

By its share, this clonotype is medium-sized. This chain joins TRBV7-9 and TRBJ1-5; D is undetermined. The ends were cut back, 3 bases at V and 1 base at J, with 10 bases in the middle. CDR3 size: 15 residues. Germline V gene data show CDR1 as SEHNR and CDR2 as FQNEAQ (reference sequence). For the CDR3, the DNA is TGTGCCAGCAGCTTCGCCGAGGAAAGCAATCAGCCCCAGCATTTT. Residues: CASSFAEESNQPQHF.

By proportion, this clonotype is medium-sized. The CDR3 region is CASGTRETQYF. In DNA form, the CDR3 reads TGTGCCAGTGGGACCCGGGAGACCCAGTACTTC. The chain is built from TRBV12-3 or TRBV12-4 and TRBJ2-5; perhaps D is TRBD1 or TRBD2 (5 bases each). Trimming cost V 9 bases and J 5 bases, with 10 bases left between them. CDR3 length: 11 residues.

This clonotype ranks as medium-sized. The CDR3 reads CASSNPRQGEEGSFF. DNA of the CDR3: TGTGCCAGCAGCAACCCAAGACAGGGGGAGGAGGGATCTTTCTTT. The genes are TRBV11-2 and TRBJ1-1; 9 bases fit TRBD1. After removal of 5 bases from V and 12 bases from J, the junction contained 16 bases not matched to a gene. This CDR3 spans 15 amino acids. CDR1 is SGHAT, CDR2 FQNNGV, per germline.

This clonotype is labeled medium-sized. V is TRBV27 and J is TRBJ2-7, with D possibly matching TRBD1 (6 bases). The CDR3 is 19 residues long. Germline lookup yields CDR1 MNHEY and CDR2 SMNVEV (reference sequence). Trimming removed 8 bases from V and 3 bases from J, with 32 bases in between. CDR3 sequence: CASSDHRDTQRYGGYEQYV. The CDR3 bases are TGTGCCAGCTCCGATCACCGGGACACCCAAAGATACGGTGGCTACGAGCAGTACGTC.

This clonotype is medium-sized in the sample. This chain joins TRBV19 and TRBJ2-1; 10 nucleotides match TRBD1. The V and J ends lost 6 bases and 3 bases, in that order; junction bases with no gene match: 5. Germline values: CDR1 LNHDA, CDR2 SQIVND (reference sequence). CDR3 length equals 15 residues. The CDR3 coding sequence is TGTGCCAGTAGCCCGGACAGGGGGGGCTACAATGAGCAGTTCTTC. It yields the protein CASSPDRGGYNEQFF.

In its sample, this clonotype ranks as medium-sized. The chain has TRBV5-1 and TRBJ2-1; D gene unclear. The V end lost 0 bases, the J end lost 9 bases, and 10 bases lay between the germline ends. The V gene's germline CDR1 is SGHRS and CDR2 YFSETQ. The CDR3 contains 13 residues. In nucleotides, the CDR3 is TGCGCCAGCAGCTTGGCTGATGGATTTGAGCAGTTCTTC. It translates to CASSLADGFEQFF.

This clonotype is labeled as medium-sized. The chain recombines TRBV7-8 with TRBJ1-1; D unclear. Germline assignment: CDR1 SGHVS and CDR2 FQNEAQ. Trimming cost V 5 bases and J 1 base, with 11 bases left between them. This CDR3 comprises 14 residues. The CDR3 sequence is CASSPRIQNTEAFF. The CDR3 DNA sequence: TGTGCCAGCAGCCCAAGAATCCAGAACACTGAAGCTTTCTTT.

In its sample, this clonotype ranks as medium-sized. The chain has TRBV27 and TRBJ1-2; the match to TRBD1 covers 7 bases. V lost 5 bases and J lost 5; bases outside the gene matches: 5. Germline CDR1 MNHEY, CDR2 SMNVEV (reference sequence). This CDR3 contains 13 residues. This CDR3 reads CASSPRDRYGYTF. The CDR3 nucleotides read TGTGCCAGCAGTCCGAGGGACAGATATGGCTACACCTTC.

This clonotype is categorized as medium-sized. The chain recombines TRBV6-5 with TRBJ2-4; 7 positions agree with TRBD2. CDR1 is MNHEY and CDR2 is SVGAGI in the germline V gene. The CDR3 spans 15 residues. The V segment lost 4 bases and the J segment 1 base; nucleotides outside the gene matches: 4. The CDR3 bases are TGTGCCAGCAGTTCCTTGGGGGGGGCCAAAAACATTCAGTACTTC. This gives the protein CASSSLGGAKNIQYF.

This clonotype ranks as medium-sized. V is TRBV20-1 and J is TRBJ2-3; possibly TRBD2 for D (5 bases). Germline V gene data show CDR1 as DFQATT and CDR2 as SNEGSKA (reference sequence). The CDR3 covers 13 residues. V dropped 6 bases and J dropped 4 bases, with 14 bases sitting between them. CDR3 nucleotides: TGCAGTGCCCTTGGCGGGTCGCCAGATACGCAGTATTTT. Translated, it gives CSALGGSPDTQYF.

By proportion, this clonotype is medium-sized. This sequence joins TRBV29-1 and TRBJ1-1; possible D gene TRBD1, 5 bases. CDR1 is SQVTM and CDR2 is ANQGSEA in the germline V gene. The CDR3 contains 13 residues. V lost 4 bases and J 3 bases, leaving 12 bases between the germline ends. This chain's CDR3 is CSVGAGWDTEAFF. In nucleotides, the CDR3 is TGCAGCGTTGGGGCAGGGTGGGACACTGAAGCTTTCTTT.

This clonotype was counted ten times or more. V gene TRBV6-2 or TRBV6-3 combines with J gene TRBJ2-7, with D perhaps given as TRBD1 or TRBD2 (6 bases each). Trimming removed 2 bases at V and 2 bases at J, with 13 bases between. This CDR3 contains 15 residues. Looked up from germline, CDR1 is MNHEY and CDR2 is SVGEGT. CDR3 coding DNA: TGTGCCAGCAGTTACGTAACGGGGGCGGCCTACGAGCAGTACTTC. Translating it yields CASSYVTGAAYEQYF.

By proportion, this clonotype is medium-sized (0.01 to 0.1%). DNA for the CDR3: TGCGCCAGCAGCCAAGATGGCTATCAGCCCCAGCATTTT. Protein sequence: CASSQDGYQPQHF. The chain has TRBV4-3 and TRBJ1-5; D is ambiguous. The germline V and J ends were trimmed by 0 bases and 5 bases, with 5 bases remaining between them. This CDR3 is built from 13 residues. CDR1 and CDR2 (germline): LGHNA, YSLEER.

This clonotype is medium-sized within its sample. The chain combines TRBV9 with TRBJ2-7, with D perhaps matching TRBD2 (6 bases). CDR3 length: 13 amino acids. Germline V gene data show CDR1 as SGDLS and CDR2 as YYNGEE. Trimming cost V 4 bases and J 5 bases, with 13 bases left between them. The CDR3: CASSNLGGNEQYF. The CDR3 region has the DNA TGTGCCAGCAGCAACCTGGGCGGGAACGAGCAGTACTTC.

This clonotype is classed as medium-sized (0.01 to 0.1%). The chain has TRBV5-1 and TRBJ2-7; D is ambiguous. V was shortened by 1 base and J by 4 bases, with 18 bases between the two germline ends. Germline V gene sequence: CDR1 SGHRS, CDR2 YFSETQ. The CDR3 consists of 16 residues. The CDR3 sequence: CASSLTHQVTSYEQYF. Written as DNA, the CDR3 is TGCGCCAGCAGCTTGACCCATCAAGTAACCTCATACGAGCAGTACTTC.

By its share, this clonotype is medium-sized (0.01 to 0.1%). CDR3 region: CASSRGLLSSYNEQFF. The CDR3 bases are TGTGCCAGCAGCAGGGGACTCCTAAGCTCCTACAATGAGCAGTTCTTC. The chain is built from TRBV3-1 and TRBJ2-1; D is possibly TRBD2 (6 bases). V lost 5 bases to trimming and J lost 0 bases, with 14 bases between them. The germline V gene encodes CDR1 LGHDT and CDR2 YNNKEL (reference sequence). There are 16 residues in the CDR3.